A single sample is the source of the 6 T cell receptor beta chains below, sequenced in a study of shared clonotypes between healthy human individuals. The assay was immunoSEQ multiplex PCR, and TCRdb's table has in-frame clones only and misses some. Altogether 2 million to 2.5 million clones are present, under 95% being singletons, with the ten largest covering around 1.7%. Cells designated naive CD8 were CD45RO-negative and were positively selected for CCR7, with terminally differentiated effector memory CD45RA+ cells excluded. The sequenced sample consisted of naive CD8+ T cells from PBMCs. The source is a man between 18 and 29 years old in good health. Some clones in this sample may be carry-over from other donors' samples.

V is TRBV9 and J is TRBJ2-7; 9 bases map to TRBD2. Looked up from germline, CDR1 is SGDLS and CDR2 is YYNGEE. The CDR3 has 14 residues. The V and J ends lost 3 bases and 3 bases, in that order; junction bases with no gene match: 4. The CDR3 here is CASSAGTSNYEQYF. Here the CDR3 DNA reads TGTGCCAGCAGCGCCGGGACTAGCAACTACGAGCAGTACTTC.

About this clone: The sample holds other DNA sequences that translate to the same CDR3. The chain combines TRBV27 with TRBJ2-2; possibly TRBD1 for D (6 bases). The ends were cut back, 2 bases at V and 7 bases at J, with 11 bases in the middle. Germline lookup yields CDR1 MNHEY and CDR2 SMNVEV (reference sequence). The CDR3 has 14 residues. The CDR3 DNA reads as TGTGCCAGCAGTTTAACAGGGTCCGGCGGGGAGCTGTTTTTT. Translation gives CASSLTGSGGELFF.

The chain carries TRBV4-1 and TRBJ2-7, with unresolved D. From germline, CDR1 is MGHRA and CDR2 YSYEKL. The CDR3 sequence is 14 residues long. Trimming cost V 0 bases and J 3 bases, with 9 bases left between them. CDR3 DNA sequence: TGCGCCAGCAGCCAAGAGTCCCCCGGCTACGAGCAGTACTTC. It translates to CASSQESPGYEQYF.

In DNA form, the CDR3 reads TGTGCCAGCAGTGAAGCGGGCCTAAGAGGTGCAGATACGCAGTATTTT. Its protein is CASSEAGLRGADTQYF. The chain is built from TRBV2 and TRBJ2-3, with D hard to call. Germline V gene sequence: CDR1 SNHLY, CDR2 FYNNEI. V was shortened by 0 bases and J by 4 bases, with 14 bases between the two germline ends. This CDR3 is 16 amino acids long.

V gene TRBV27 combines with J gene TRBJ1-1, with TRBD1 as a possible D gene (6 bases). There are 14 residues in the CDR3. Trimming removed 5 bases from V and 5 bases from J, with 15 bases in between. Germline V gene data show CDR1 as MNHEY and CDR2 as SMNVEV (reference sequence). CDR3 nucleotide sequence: TGTGCCAGCAGTCTAAACAGGGTTGGGACTGAAGCTTTCTTT. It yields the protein CASSLNRVGTEAFF.

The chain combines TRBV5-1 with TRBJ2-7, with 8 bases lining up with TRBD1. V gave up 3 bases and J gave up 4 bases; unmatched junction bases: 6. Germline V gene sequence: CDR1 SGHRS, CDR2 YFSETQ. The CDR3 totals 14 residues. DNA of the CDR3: TGCGCCAGCAGCTCTAGGACAGGGATGTACGAGCAGTACTTC. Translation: CASSSRTGMYEQYF.